This T cell receptor beta chain was obtained from a study of blood T cell repertoires in COVID-19 (TCRdb year 2020). Regarding the research as a whole: Collaborator samples came from the United States, Italy and Spain and covered acute and convalescent phases of COVID-19. A freely available public database, intended as a resource for researchers studying the immune response to SARS-CoV-2, is where the repertoires were released. The samples were drawn from the first 160 participants of the ongoing ImmuneRACE study and from over a thousand subjects provided by 6 global collaborators. Subjects who had been exposed to COVID-19, were actively infected with it, or had recovered from it provided the deeply sampled blood TCRbeta repertoires that made up the dataset. The material from the prospective study consisted of cDNA or gDNA derived from T cells, B-cell-depleted T cells, or PBMCs. Nearly every sample came with metadata listing a de-identified subject ID, COVID-19 status, age in years and sex. HLA class I and class II types, where available, came from metadata supplied by the sample provider rather than from assay-based typing. The full study reports these points: Clinical and demographic metadata were provided uncurated, with the amount varying by source and participant.

In the prospective study, participants were roughly 18 to 95 years old, resided in 20 to 30 geographic areas of the United States, and were enrolled through a virtual design. Cohort assignment in the prospective study relied on participant-reported clinical history from a screening survey and a study questionnaire. ImmuneRACE Cohort 3 recovered participants were defined by two consecutive negative NP/OP PCR tests, healthcare professional clearance, or symptom resolution. Each participant in the prospective study had whole blood, serum and a nasopharyngeal or oropharyngeal swab collected by mobile phlebotomists. Participants in the prospective study had the option to provide additional blood draws and questionnaires over a roughly two-month period. Blood samples from the prospective study were shipped frozen or at room temperature prior to DNA extraction. As to this clone: No antigen is known for it. Base-call qualities are not available, and no considerably larger clone is one nucleotide away.

TCRbeta CDR3 regions were amplified from genomic DNA by means of the immunoSEQ Assay, a bias-controlled multiplex PCR. The paper's processing steps were these. The number of nucleated cells in each sample was estimated from the amplification of reference gene primers within the assay. Sequence reads were collapsed and filtered to measure the absolute abundance of every unique TCRbeta CDR3 rearrangement. Productive Simpson clonality was computed per sample as the square root of Simpson's diversity index over productive rearrangements. Sourced from immuneACCESS, this table was stored by TCRdb with only in-frame sequences that have V and J called. A share of the clones is absent; for the studies checked, an unresolved V gene accounts for under half, and the remainder has no known explanation. V, J and clone size are taken as reported in that table, and D and trimming were inferred from the DNA itself. The sample table records hundreds of thousands of clones; around nine tenths of these occur just once. Of the sample, under 9.5% falls within the top ten clones.

Sequencing used PBMCs or T cells enriched from blood (not recorded which). The source is a woman aged 55-75 years who had recovered from COVID-19.

CDR3 reads: CASRRGSGLGYTF. The DNA is as follows: TGTGCCAGCAGACGGGGGTCAGGGCTCGGCTACACCTTC. The chain is made from TRBV7-9 and TRBJ1-2, with TRBD1 perhaps the D gene, on 5 matching bases. There are 13 amino acids in the CDR3, from cysteine to phenylalanine inclusive. Of the read, only the CDR3 DNA is kept; its 39 bases are in frame from base 1. Deletion took 6 bases off V and 8 bases off J, with a span of 16 bases between the germline ends. CDR1 and CDR2 are read off the germline V gene (reference sequence) as SEHNR and FQNEAQ.